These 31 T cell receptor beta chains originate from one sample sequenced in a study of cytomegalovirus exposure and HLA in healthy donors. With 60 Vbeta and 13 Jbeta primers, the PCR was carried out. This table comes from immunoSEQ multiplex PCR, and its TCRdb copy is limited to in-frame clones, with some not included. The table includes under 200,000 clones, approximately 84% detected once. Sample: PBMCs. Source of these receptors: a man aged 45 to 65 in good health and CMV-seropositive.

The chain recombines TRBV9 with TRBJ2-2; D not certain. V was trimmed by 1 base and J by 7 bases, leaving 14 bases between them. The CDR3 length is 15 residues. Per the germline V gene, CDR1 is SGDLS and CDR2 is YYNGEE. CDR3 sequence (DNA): TGTGCCAGCAGCGTACCCCCCGCCCCCAGCGGGGAGCTGTTTTTT. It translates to CASSVPPAPSGELFF.

CDR3 in amino acids: CASSLLGAGEKLFF. Written as DNA, the CDR3 is TGTGCCAGCAGTTTACTGGGGGCGGGTGAAAAACTGTTTTTT. V gene TRBV27 combines with J gene TRBJ1-4; D may be TRBD1 (6 bases). This CDR3 spans 14 amino acids. CDR1 is MNHEY and CDR2 is SMNVEV in the germline V gene (reference sequence). Trimming took 2 bases from V and 7 from J, leaving 11 bases between them.

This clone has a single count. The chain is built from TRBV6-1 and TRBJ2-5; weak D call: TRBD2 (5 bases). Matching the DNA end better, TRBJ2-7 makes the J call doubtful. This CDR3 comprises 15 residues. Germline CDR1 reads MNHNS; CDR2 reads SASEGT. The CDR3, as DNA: TGTGCCAGCAGTGAAAGGCGGAGGTTCTCCTACGAGCAGTACTTC. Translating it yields CASSERRRFSYEQYF.

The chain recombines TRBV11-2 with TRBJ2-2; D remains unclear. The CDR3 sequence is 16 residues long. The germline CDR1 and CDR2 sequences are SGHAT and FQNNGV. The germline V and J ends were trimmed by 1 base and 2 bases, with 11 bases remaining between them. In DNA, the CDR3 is TGTGCCAGCAGCTTAGTAAGCCAGGTCAACACCGGGGAGCTGTTTTTT. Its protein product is CASSLVSQVNTGELFF.

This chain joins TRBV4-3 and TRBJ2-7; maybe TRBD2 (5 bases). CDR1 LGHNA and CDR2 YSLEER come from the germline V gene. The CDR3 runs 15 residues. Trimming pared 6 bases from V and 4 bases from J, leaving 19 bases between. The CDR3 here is CASSSTHGKTYEQYF. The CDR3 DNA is TGCGCCAGCAGTTCCACCCACGGGAAAACTTACGAGCAGTACTTC.

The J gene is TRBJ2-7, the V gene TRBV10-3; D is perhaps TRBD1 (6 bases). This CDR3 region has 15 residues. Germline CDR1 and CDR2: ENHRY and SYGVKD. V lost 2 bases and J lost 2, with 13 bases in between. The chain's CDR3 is CAISEGEGDTYEQYF. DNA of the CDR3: TGTGCCATCAGTGAGGGAGAGGGGGACACCTACGAGCAGTACTTC.

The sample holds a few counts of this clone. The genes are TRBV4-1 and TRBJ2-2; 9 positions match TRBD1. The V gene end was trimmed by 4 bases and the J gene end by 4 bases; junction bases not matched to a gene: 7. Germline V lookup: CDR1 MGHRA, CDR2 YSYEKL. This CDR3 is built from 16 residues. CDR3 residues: CASSPKGQGLTGELFF. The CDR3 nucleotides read TGCGCCAGCAGCCCCAAGGGACAGGGACTCACCGGGGAGCTGTTTTTT.

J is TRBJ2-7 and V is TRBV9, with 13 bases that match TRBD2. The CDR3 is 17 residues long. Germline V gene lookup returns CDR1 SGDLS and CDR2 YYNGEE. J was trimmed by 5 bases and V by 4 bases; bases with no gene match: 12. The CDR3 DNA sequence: TGTGCCAGCAGCCGGGGACTAGCGGGACTTAGTGGGGACGAGCAGTACTTC. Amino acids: CASSRGLAGLSGDEQYF.

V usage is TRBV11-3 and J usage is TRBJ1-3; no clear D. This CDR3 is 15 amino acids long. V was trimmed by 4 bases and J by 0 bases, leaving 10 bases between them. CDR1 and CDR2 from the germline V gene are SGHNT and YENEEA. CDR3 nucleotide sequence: TGTGCCAGCAGCTCGGGGTCGGACTCTGGAAACACCATATATTTT. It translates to CASSSGSDSGNTIYF.

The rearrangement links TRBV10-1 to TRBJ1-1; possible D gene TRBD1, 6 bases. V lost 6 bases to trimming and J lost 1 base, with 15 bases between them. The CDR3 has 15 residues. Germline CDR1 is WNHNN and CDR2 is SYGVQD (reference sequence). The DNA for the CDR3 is TGCGCCAGCAGAAAGGACAGCCGATCGAACACTGAAGCTTTCTTT. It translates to CASRKDSRSNTEAFF.

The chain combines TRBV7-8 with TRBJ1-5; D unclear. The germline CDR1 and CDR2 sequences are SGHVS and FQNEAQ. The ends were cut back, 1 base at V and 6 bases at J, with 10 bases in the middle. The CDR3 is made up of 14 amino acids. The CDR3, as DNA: TGTGCCAGCAGCTTAGGGGCAGTGAGTCAGCCCCAGCATTTT. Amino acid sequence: CASSLGAVSQPQHF. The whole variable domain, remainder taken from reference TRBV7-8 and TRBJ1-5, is GAGVSQSPRYKVAKRGQDVALRCDPISGHVSLFWYQQALGQGPEFLTYFQNEAQLDKSGLPSDRFFAERPEGSVSTLKIQRTQQEDSAVYLCASSLGAVSQPQHFGDGTRLSIL.

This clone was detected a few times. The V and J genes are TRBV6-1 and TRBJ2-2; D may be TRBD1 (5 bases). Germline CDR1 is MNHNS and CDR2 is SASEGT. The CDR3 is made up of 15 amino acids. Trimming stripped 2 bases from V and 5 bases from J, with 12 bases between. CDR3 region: CASSELGPWTGELFF. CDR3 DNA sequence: TGTGCCAGCAGTGAACTGGGGCCGTGGACCGGGGAGCTGTTTTTT.

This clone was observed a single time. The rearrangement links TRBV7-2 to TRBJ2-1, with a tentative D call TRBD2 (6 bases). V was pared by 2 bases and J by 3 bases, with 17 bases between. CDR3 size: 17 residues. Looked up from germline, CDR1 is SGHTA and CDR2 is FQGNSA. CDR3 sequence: CASSLNDGGPHYNEQFF. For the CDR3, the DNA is TGTGCCAGCAGCTTAAATGACGGGGGACCCCACTACAATGAGCAGTTCTTC.

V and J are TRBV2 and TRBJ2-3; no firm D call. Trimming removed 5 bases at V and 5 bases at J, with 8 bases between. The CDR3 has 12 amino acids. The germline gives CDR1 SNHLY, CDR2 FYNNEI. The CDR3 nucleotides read TGTGCCAGCAGTACACAAAGAGATACGCAGTATTTT. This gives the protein CASSTQRDTQYF.

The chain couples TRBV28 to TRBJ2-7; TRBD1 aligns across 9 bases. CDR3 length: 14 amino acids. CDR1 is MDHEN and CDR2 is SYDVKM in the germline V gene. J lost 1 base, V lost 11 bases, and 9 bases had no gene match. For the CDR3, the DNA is TGTGCCGGAGGGGGGGGACAGGGTTCCTACGAGCAGTACTTC. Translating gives CAGGGGQGSYEQYF.

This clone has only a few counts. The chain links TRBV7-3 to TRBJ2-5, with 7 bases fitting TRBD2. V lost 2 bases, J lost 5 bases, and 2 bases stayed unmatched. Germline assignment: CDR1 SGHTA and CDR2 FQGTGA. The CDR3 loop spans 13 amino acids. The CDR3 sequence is CASSLGGGETQYF. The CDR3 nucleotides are TGTGCCAGCAGCTTAGGGGGGGGTGAGACCCAGTACTTC.

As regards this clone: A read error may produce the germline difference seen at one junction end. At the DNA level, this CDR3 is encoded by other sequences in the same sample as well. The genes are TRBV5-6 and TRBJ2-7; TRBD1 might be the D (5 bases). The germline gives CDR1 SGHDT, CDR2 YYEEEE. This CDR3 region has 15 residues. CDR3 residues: CASSLVPGRVDEQYF. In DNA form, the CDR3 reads TGCGCCAGCAGCTTGGTCCCAGGCAGGGTTGACGAGCAGTACTTC.

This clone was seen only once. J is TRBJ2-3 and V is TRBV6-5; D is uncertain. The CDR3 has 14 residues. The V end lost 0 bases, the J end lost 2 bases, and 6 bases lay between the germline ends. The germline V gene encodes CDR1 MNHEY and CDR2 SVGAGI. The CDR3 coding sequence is TGTGCCAGCAGTTACTCGGAGACCACAGATACGCAGTATTTT. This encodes CASSYSETTDTQYF.

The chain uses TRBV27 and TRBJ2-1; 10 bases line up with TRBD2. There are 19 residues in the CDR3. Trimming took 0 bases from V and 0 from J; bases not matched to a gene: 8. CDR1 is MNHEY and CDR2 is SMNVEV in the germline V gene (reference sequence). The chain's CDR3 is CASSLSSGRYPSSYNEQFF. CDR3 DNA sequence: TGTGCCAGCAGTTTATCTAGCGGGAGGTACCCCAGCTCCTACAATGAGCAGTTCTTC.

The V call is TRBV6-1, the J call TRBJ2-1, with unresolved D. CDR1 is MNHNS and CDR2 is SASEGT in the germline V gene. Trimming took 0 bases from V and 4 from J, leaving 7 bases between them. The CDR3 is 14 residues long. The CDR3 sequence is CASSEAPRYNEQFF. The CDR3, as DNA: TGTGCCAGCAGTGAAGCTCCTAGATACAATGAGCAGTTCTTC.

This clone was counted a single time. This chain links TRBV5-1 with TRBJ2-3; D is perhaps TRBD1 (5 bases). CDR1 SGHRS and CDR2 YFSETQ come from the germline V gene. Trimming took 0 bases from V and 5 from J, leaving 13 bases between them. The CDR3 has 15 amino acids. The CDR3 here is CASSLAAGPEDTQYF. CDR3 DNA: TGCGCCAGCAGCTTGGCGGCAGGGCCTGAAGATACGCAGTATTTT.

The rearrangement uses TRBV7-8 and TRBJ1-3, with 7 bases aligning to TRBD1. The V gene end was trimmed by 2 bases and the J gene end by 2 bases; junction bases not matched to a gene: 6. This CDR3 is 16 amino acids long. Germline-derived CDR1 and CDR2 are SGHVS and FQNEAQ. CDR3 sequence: CASSLTFQGAGNTIYF. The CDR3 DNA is TGTGCCAGCAGCTTAACGTTTCAGGGGGCTGGAAACACCATATATTTT. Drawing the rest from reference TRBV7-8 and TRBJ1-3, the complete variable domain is GAGVSQSPRYKVAKRGQDVALRCDPISGHVSLFWYQQALGQGPEFLTYFQNEAQLDKSGLPSDRFFAERPEGSVSTLKIQRTQQEDSAVYLCASSLTFQGAGNTIYFGEGSWLTVV.

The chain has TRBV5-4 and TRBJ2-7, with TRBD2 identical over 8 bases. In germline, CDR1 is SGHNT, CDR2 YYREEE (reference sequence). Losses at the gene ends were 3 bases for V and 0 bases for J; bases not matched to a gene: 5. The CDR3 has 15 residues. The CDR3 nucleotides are TGTGCCAGCAGCTACCCCGGGACTAGCTCCTACGAGCAGTACTTC. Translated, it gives CASSYPGTSSYEQYF.

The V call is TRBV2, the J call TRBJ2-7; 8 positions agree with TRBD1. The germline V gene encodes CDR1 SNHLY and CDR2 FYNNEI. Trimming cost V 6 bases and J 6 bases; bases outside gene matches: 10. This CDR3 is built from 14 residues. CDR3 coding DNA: TGTGCCAGCAGCGTAACGGTACAGGGGGGCGAGCAGTACTTC. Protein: CASSVTVQGGEQYF.

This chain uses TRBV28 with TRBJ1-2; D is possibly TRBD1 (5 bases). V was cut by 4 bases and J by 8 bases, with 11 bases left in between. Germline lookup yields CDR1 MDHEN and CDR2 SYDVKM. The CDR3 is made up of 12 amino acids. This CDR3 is CASSSGDWGYTF. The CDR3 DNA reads TGTGCCAGCAGTTCGGGGGATTGGGGCTACACCTTC.

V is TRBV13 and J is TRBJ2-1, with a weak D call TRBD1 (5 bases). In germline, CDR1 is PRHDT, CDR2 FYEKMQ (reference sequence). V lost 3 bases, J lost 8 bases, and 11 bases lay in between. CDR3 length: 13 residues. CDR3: CASSFRVVDEQFF. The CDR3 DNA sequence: TGTGCCAGCAGCTTCAGGGTAGTCGATGAGCAGTTCTTC.

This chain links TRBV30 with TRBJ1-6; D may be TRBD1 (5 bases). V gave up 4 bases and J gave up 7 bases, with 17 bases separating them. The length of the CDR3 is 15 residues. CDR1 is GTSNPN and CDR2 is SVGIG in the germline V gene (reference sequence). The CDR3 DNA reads TGTGCCTGGACCTCGGGCACCCAGGGCAATTCACCCCTCCACTTT. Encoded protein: CAWTSGTQGNSPLHF.

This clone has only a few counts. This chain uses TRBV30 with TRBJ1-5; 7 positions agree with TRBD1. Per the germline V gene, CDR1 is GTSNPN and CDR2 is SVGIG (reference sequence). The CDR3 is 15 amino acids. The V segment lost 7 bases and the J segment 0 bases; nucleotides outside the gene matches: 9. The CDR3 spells CAFSTGTASNQPQHF. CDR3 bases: TGTGCCTTTTCGACAGGGACTGCTAGCAATCAGCCCCAGCATTTT.

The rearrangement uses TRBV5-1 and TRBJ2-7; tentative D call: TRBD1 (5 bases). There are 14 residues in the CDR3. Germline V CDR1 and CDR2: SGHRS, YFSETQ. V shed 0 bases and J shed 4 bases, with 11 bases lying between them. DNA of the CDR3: TGCGCCAGCAGCTTGGACAGGACCTGGTACGAGCAGTACTTC. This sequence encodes CASSLDRTWYEQYF.

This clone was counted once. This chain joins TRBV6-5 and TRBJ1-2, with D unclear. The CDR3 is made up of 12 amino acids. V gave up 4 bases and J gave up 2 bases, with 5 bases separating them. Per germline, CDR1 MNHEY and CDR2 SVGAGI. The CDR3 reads CASSSGNYGYTF. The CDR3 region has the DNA TGTGCCAGCAGTTCGGGGAACTATGGCTACACCTTC.

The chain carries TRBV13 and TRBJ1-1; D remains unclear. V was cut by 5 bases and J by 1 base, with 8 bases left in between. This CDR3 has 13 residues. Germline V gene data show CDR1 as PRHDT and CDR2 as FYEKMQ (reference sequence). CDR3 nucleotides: TGTGCCAGCAGCCGCGCCAAGAACACTGAAGCTTTCTTT. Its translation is CASSRAKNTEAFF.